This TCR beta chain was documented in a study of CD8 T cells in ankylosing spondylitis. Study-wide points: Prior literature has documented some motif variants in synovial fluid and blood from reactive arthritis. Ankylosing spondylitis blood appeared to be characterized by a TCR beta motif of eight highly homologous variants.

This clonotype was recorded at least ten times. Its cognate antigen is unknown. The CDR3 runs to 16 residues. The TCR beta libraries were generated through quantitative 5'-RACE incorporating molecular barcodes. TCRdb passed the 5' RACE reads through MiXCR, listing each CDR3 protein once. The sample lists more than 400,000 distinct CDR3 sequences, approximately 5.3% occurring once. Sequencing used blood, either unsorted or a sorted T cell fraction (not recorded which). The chain uses TRBV21-1 and TRBJ2-3; the D segment call TRBD1 is taken from the table without a DNA check. TRBV21-1 is shown as a pseudogene. The origin of this receptor is a male donor with ankylosing spondylitis. For the CDR3, the DNA is TGTGCCAGCAGCAAAATCCCAGGGGGCTTCGTAGATACGCAGTATTTT. Amino acids: CASSKIPGGFVDTQYF.